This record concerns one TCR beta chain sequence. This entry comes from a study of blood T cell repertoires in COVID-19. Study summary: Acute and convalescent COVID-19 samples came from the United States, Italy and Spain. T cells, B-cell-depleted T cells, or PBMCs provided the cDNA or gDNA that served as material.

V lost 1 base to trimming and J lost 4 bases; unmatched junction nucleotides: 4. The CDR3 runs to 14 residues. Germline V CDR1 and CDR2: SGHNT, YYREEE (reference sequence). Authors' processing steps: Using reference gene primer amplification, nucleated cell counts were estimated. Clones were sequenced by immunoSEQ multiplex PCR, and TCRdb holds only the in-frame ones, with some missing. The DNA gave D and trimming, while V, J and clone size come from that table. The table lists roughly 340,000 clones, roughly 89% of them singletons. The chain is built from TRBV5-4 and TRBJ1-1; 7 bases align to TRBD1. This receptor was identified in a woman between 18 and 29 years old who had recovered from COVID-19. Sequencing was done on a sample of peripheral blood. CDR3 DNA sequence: TGTGCCAGCAGCTTGCGAGGGGGCGGCACTGAAGCTTTCTTT. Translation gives CASSLRGGGTEAFF.